The source of this T cell receptor (beta chain) is a study of CD8 T cells in ankylosing spondylitis (dated by TCRdb to the late 2010s). Background for the entire study: T cell receptor beta repertoires were profiled in healthy donors and ankylosing spondylitis patients so that disease-linked TCR variants could be found. In total, the full study cohort was made up of 95 to 110 healthy donors and roughly 27 ankylosing spondylitis patients. Peripheral blood was sampled, and synovial fluid was additionally collected from ankylosing spondylitis patients.

General conclusions and limits of the study: The disease-linked clones showed a CD8+ phenotype and occurred at relatively low frequencies in peripheral blood. Some of the motif variants had been reported before in the synovial fluid and blood of reactive arthritis patients, a finding that suggests common disease-initiation mechanisms. According to the report, matched synovial fluid samples from ankylosing spondylitis patients were significantly enriched for the disease-linked clones. A TCR beta motif made up of under ten highly homologous amino acid variants appeared to be characteristic of blood from ankylosing spondylitis patients.

Concerning this clonotype: It lacks a known antigen. Base-call qualities are not available, and no considerably larger clone is one nucleotide away.

Taken from cysteine to phenylalanine, the CDR3 has 16 residues. Only CDR3 DNA remains: 48 bases, in frame from the first base. Trimming leaves V shorter by 2 bases and J shorter by 0 bases, with the junction holding 4 bases beyond the gene matches. The germline V gene yields MDHEN for CDR1 and SYDVKM for CDR2. Sequencing took place on an Illumina HiSeq 2500. Quantitative 5'-RACE with molecular barcodes was the method used to prepare the TCR beta libraries. In the authors' own workflow: A new computational method based on a probabilistic model of VDJ rearrangement was used to identify disease-linked TCR variants. In-frame beta chains were kept once TCRdb had trimmed the public reads at Q25 with fastp and called clones with MiXCR. Entries are consolidated by CDR3 protein sequence, retaining the most common genes and DNA. The V and J calls follow TCRdb's processing rather than the paper's. Across this sample there are about 250,000 distinct CDR3 sequences, with more than 25% seen only once. The top ten clonotypes cover 4% to 5.5% of the sample.

Material: blood, either unsorted or a sorted T cell fraction (not recorded which). This clonotype was sampled from a male donor with ankylosing spondylitis or in good health (not recorded which). The chain is made from TRBV28 and TRBJ2-3; 8 central nucleotides agree with TRBD2. The DNA sequence reads TGTGCCAGCAGTTTAAGTCTAGCGGGCAGCACAGATACGCAGTATTTT. It codes for CASSLSLAGSTDTQYF.